The table lists the clone carrying this TCR beta chain with many counts. Its antigen is unknown. The sample belongs to a study of T cell repertoires in cytomegalovirus infection. Study outcomes and limitations: There were carriers of CMV plus the relevant HLA, and cumulative public TCR beta family frequency identified them.

MiXCR, run by TCRdb on the reads, gives a single entry per CDR3 protein. The data contain about 500,000 distinct CDR3 sequences, around 30% of them singletons. The clonotype was recovered from a human donor in good health (CMV status not recorded). Some clones in this sample may be carry-over from other donors' samples. This sample comprised cultured PBMCs, obtained from culture after CMV antigen stimulation.

The DNA for the CDR3 is TGTGCCAGCAGACCTTACCGCAAGGGACTCTTGAACACCGGGGAGCTGTTTTTT. Its translation is CASRPYRKGLLNTGELFF. This sequence joins TRBV12-3 or TRBV12-4 and TRBJ2-2; D is possibly TRBD2 (6 bases). The CDR3 is made up of 18 amino acids. Trimming removed 6 bases at V and 1 base at J, with 21 bases between.